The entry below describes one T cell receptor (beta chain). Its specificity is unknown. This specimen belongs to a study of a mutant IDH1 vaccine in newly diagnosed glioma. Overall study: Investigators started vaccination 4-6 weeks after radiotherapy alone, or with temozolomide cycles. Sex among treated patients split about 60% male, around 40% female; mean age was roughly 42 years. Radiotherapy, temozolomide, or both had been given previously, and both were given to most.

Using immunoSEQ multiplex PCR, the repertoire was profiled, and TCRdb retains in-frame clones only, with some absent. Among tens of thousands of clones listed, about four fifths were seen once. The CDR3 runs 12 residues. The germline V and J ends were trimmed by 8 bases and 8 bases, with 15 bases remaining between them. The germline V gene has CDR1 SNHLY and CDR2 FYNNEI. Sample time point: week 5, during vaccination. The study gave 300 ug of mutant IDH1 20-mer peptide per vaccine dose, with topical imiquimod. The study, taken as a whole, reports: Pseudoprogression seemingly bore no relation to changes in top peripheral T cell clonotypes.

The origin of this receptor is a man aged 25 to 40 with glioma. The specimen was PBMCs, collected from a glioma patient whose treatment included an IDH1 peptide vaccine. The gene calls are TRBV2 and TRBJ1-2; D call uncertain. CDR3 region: CASAVGRRGYTF. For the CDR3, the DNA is TGTGCCAGCGCCGTGGGTCGTAGGGGCTACACCTTC.